This T cell receptor (beta chain) was obtained from a study of blood T cell repertoires in COVID-19 (dated by TCRdb to the early 2020s). Some background on the complete study: The collaborator samples originated in the United States, Italy and Spain and spanned the acute and convalescent phases of COVID-19. The samples were drawn from the first 160 participants of the ongoing ImmuneRACE study and from more than 1,000 subjects provided by 6 global collaborators. Where available, HLA class I and class II types were taken from metadata supplied by the sample provider and were not determined by assay-based typing. The prospective study material was composed of cDNA or gDNA derived from T cells, B-cell-depleted T cells, or PBMCs. A de-identified subject ID, COVID-19 status, age in years and sex were almost always included in the sample metadata. A freely available public database, intended as a resource for researchers studying the immune response to SARS-CoV-2, is where the repertoires were released. The dataset comprised deeply sampled blood TCRbeta repertoires from subjects exposed to, actively infected with, or recovered from COVID-19. Paper-wide results and their limitations: The amount of clinical and demographic metadata varied by source and participant and was provided uncurated.

TCRbeta CDR3 regions were amplified from genomic DNA by means of the immunoSEQ Assay, a bias-controlled multiplex PCR. The source study handled its data this way. Nucleated cell counts per sample were estimated from amplification of reference gene primers within the assay. To quantify the absolute abundance of each unique TCRbeta CDR3 rearrangement, sequence reads were collapsed and filtered. For each sample, productive Simpson clonality was calculated as the square root of Simpson's diversity index across productive rearrangements. Entries here come from immuneACCESS through TCRdb and include only in-frame sequences with V and J called. Some clones fail to appear in such tables; in the studies checked, an unresolved V gene covers under half of the shortfall, and the cause of the remainder is unknown. The D gene and trimming were derived from the DNA, and the V and J assignments and clone size from that table. This sample lists 270,000 or so clones; 85% to 90% were detected once. In total, the top ten clones hold 11% of the sample.

V and J are truncated by 0 bases and 0 bases respectively, leaving an intervening sequence of 5 bases. The germline V gene (reference sequence) yields LGHDT for CDR1 and YNNKEL for CDR2. The CDR3, cysteine through phenylalanine, is 14 amino acids long. Solely the CDR3 DNA is kept, with 42 bases framed from the first base. Comment on this clone: Its antigen is not yet known. Per-base quality was not reported, and no clone a single base away is much larger than it.

One collaborating source in Seattle enrolled patients while the patients were actively infected and followed the patients over time throughout the course of disease. Collaborating institutions collected whole blood in K2EDTA tubes following their own protocols. For TCRbeta analysis, collaborators shipped samples in one of three forms: frozen whole blood, isolated PBMCs, or DNA extracted from either of those sample types. This TCR was sampled from a woman aged 25-40 years with COVID-19, enrolled during active disease. The source material was peripheral blood. The chain employs TRBV3-1 (or the pseudogene TRBV3-2) and TRBJ1-1, with no confidently assigned D gene. The CDR3 loop reads CASSQDSVNTEAFF. The nucleotide sequence is TGTGCCAGCAGCCAAGATTCAGTGAACACTGAAGCTTTCTTT.